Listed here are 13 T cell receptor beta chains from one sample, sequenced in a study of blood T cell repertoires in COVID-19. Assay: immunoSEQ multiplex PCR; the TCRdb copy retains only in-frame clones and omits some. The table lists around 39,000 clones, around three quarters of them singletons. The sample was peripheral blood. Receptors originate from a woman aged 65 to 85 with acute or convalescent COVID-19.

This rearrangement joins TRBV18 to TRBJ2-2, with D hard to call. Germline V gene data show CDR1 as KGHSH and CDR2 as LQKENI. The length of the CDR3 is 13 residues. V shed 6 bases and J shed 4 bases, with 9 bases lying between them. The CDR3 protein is CASSPSSTGELFF. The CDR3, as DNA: TGTGCCAGCTCCCCATCCAGCACCGGGGAGCTGTTTTTT.

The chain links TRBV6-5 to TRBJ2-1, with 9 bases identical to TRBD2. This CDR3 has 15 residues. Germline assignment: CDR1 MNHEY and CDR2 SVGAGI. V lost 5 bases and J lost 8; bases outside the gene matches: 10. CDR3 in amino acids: CASSHTTGLAHEQFF. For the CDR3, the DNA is TGTGCCAGCAGTCACACAACGGGACTAGCCCATGAGCAGTTCTTC.

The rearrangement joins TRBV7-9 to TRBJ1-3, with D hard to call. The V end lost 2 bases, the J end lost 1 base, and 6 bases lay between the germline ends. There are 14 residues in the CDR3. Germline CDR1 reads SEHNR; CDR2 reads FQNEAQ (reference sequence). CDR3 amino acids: CASSLLGSGNTIYF. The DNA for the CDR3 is TGTGCCAGCAGCTTACTCGGGTCTGGAAACACCATATATTTT.

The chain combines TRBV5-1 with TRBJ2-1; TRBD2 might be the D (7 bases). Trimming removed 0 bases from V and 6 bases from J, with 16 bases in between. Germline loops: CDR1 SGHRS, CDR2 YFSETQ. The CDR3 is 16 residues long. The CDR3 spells CASSLGLAEGGNEQFF. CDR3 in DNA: TGCGCCAGCAGCTTGGGGCTAGCGGAGGGGGGCAATGAGCAGTTCTTC.

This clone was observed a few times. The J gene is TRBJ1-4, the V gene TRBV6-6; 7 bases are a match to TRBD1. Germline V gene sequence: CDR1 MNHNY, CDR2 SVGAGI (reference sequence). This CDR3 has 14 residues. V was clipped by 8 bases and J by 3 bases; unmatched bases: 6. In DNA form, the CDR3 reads TGTGCCAGCGTAACAGGGGCGGCTAATGAAAAACTGTTTTTT. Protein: CASVTGAANEKLFF.

CDR3 residues: CARSLVRQGRADTQYF. The CDR3 coding sequence is TGTGCCAGAAGCTTAGTCCGGCAGGGTAGGGCAGATACGCAGTATTTT. The V gene is TRBV7-5, the J gene TRBJ2-3; the tabulated D call, TRBD1, remains unverified against the DNA. TRBV7-5 counts as a pseudogene. The CDR3 has 16 amino acids.

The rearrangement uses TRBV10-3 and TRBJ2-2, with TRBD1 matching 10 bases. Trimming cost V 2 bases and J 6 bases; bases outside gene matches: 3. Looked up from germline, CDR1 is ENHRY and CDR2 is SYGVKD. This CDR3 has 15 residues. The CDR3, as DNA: TGTGCCATCAGTGAGGGGGACAGGGGCTCCGGGGAGCTGTTTTTT. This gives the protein CAISEGDRGSGELFF.

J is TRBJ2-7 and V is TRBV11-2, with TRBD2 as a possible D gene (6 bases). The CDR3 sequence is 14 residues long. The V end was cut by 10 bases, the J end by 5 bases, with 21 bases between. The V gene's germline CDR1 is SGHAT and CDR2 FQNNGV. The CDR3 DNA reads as TGTGCCACCGGGCGCGGGGATGCTCTCGACGAGCAGTACTTC. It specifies CATGRGDALDEQYF.

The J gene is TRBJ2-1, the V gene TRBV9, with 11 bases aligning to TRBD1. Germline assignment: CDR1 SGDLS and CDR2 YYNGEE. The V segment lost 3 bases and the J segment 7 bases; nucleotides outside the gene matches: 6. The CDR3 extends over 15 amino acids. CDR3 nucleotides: TGTGCCAGCAGCGGCCGGGACAGGGGGGAAAATGAGCAGTTCTTC. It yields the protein CASSGRDRGENEQFF.

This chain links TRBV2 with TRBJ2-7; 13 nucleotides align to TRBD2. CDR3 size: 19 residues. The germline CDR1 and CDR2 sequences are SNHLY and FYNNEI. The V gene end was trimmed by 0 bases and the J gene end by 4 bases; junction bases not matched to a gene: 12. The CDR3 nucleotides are TGTGCCAGCAGTGAAGCTCGAGGACTAGCGGGAGCTCCCCGTTACGAGCAGTACTTC. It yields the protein CASSEARGLAGAPRYEQYF.

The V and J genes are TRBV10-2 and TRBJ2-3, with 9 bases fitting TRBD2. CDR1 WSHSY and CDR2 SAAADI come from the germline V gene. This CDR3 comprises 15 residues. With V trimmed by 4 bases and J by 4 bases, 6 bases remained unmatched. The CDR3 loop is CASSAAGGPADTQYF. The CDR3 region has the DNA TGCGCCAGCAGTGCGGCGGGAGGGCCGGCAGATACGCAGTATTTT.

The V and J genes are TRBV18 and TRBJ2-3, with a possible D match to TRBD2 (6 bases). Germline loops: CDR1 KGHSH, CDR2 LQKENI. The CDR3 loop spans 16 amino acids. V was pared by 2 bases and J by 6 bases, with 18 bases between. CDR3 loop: CASSPRDSQNGDTQYF. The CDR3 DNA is TGTGCCAGCTCACCAAGGGACTCCCAAAATGGGGATACGCAGTATTTT.

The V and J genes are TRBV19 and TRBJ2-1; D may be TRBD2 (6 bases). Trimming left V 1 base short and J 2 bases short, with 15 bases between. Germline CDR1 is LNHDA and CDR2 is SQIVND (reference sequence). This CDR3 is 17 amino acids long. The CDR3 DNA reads TGTGCCAGTAGTATAGGGGGTTTGACTAGTACCTACAATGAGCAGTTCTTC. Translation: CASSIGGLTSTYNEQFF.